This T cell receptor (beta chain) is from a study of a mutant IDH1 vaccine in newly diagnosed glioma. Time point reported: week 47, end of study. The content of each vaccine dose was 300 ug of mutant IDH1 20-mer peptide, and topical imiquimod accompanied it. Vaccinations, eight in total, occurred in weeks 1, 3, 5, 7, 11, 15, 19, 23. Germline V gene data show CDR1 as SGDLS and CDR2 as YYNGEE. The V and J ends lost 0 bases and 0 bases respectively, with 12 bases between them. This CDR3 region has 16 residues. Clones were read by immunoSEQ multiplex PCR, and TCRdb kept only the in-frame ones, dropping some. Of tens of thousands of clones listed, around three fifths are singletons. In its sample, this clone was seen once. Antigen specificity is unknown.

The chain carries TRBV9 and TRBJ2-5; perhaps TRBD2 as D (5 bases). Sequenced material: peripheral blood mononuclear cells (PBMCs), taken from a glioma patient whose treatment included an IDH1 peptide vaccine. This clonotype originated in a middle-aged man with glioma. Some clones in this sample may be carry-over from other donors' samples. The CDR3 region is CASSVGSLAHQETQYF. The DNA of the CDR3 is TGTGCCAGCAGCGTAGGGTCCCTAGCTCACCAAGAGACCCAGTACTTC.